The T cell receptor beta chain described here comes from a study of blood T cell repertoires in COVID-19 (dated by TCRdb to the early 2020s). With respect to the entire study: Samples from collaborators originated in the United States, Italy and Spain and spanned both the acute and convalescent phases of COVID-19. The material from the prospective study consisted of cDNA or gDNA derived from T cells, B-cell-depleted T cells, or PBMCs. Deeply sampled blood TCRbeta repertoires from subjects exposed to, actively infected with, or recovered from COVID-19 were included in the dataset. The repertoires were released in a freely available public database meant as a resource for research on the immune response to SARS-CoV-2. The samples were drawn from the first 160 participants of the ongoing ImmuneRACE study and from under 1,500 subjects provided by 6 global collaborators. A de-identified subject ID, COVID-19 status, age in years and sex were almost always included in the sample metadata. Where HLA class I and class II types were available, the types were taken from metadata supplied by the sample provider, not from assay-based typing. Overall results and qualifications from the work: The quantity of clinical and demographic metadata differed by source and by participant and was supplied without curation.

Germline trimming: 5 bases from V, 6 bases from J; junction bases outside gene matches: 10. The germline V gene encodes CDR1 SNHLY and CDR2 FYNNEI. Spanning cysteine to phenylalanine, the CDR3 consists of 15 amino acids. CDR3 DNA only is kept here, 45 bases in frame from base 1. The collaborating institutions used their own protocols to collect whole blood in K2EDTA tubes. For TCRbeta analysis, collaborators shipped samples as frozen whole blood, isolated PBMCs, or DNA extracted from either of those sample types. Notes on this clone: No antigen is known for it. No quality values exist for individual bases; no much larger clone is one base distant.

TCRbeta CDR3 regions were amplified from genomic DNA by means of the immunoSEQ Assay, a bias-controlled multiplex PCR. In the authors' own workflow: Within the assay, amplification of reference gene primers was used to estimate how many nucleated cells each sample contained. To quantify the absolute abundance of each unique TCRbeta CDR3 rearrangement, sequence reads were collapsed and filtered. For each sample, productive Simpson clonality was calculated as the square root of Simpson's diversity index over productive rearrangements. Drawn from immuneACCESS, this table holds only the in-frame rearrangements with V and J called that TCRdb kept. Clones are partly lost; checked studies trace under half to an unresolved V gene and leave the rest unexplained. D and trimming were read from the DNA, whereas the V and J calls and clone size are those reported in that table. The sample table holds more than 95,000 clones, of which 85% were seen once. About 3.9% of the sample goes to the ten largest clones.

The chain is encoded by TRBV2 joined to TRBJ2-1; TRBD2 fits 7 bases in the junction. Sequenced material: peripheral blood. The receptor was isolated from a man aged 50 or older with acute or convalescent COVID-19. The CDR3 has the sequence CASSLRGGDSNEQFF. The DNA sequence reads TGTGCCAGCAGTTTGCGGGGAGGGGATAGCAATGAGCAGTTCTTC. The entire variable domain, with the stretches around the CDR3 drawn from the reference TRBV2 and TRBJ2-1 proteins, is EPEVTQTPSHQVTQMGQEVILRCVPISNHLYFYWYRQILGQKVEFLVSFYNNEISEKSEIFDDQFSVERPDGSNFTLKIRSTKLEDSAMYFCASSLRGGDSNEQFFGPGTRLTVL.